This passage covers 3 T cell receptor beta chains from one sample sequenced in a study of human T cells and chemical hapten exposure. TCRdb processed the RACE reads anew with MiXCR; each CDR3 protein has one entry. The table includes under 450,000 distinct CDR3 sequences, approximately 5.1% detected once. Time point meaning: patch test 1, 2 weeks after DPC sensitization. The treatment is: therapeutic diphenylcyclopropenone sensitization with weekly scalp DPC. Sequenced material: whole blood, taken in connection with sensitization to the hapten diphenylcyclopropenone (DPC). These receptors came from a woman in her fifties or sixties with alopecia areata. Some clones in this sample may be carry-over from other donors' samples.

This clonotype has only a few counts. The V gene is TRBV5-6, the J gene TRBJ2-1; 9 nucleotides line up with TRBD2. The CDR3 is 16 amino acids. Germline CDR1 reads SGHDT; CDR2 reads YYEEEE. The V gene end was trimmed by 4 bases and the J gene end by 0 bases; junction bases not matched to a gene: 5. Here the CDR3 DNA reads TGTGCCAGCAGCCCGGGACTAGCTAGCTCCTACAATGAGCAGTTCTTC. Amino acids: CASSPGLASSYNEQFF.

This clonotype was picked up many times. The V call is TRBV9, the J call TRBJ2-7, with 8 bases that match TRBD2. Germline trimming cut 4 bases from V and 2 bases from J; bases unmatched to any gene: 11. Germline V gene data show CDR1 as SGDLS and CDR2 as YYNGEE. The CDR3 runs 16 residues. The CDR3 DNA sequence: TGTGCCAGCAGCACCGAACTAGCGGTTATTACCTACGAGCAGTACTTC. Translation: CASSTELAVITYEQYF.

The table lists this clonotype with many counts. This chain uses TRBV5-1 with TRBJ1-1, with D possibly matching TRBD1 (5 bases). From germline, CDR1 is SGHRS and CDR2 YFSETQ. V lost 1 base and J 3 bases, leaving 16 bases between the germline ends. The CDR3 consists of 16 residues. CDR3 nucleotide sequence: TGCGCCAGCAGCTTGTCGCGGTCGGGGCTCGACACTGAAGCTTTCTTT. It is translated as CASSLSRSGLDTEAFF.